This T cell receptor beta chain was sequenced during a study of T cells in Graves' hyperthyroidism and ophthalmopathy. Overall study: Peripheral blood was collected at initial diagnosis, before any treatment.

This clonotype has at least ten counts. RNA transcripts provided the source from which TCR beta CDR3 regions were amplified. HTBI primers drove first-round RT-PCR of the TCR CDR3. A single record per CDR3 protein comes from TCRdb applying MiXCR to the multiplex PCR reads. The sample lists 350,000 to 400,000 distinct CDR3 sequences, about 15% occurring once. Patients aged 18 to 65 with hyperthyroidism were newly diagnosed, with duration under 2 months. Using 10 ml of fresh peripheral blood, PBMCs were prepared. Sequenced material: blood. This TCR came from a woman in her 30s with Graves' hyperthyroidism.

CDR3 region: CASSYSSTSSSYEQYF. CDR3 bases: TGTGCCAGCAGTTACTCTTCGACCTCAAGCTCCTACGAGCAGTACTTC. This chain uses TRBV6-2 or TRBV6-3 with TRBJ2-7; no clear D. Germline CDR1 is MNHEY and CDR2 is SVGEGT. CDR3 length: 16 residues. Deletions cut 0 bases from V and 0 bases from J, with 12 bases between.